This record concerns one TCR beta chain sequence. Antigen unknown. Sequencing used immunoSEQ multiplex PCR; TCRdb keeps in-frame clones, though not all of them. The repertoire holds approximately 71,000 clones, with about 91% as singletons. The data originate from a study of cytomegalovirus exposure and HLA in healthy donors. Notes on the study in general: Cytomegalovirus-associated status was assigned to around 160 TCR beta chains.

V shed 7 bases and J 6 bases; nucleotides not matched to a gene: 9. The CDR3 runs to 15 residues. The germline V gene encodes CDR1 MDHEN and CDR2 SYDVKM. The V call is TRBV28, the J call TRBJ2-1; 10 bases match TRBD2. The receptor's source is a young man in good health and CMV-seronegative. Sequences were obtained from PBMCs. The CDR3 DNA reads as TGTGCCAGCACCTCTTGGGCTAGCGGGAGCAATGAGCAGTTCTTC. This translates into CASTSWASGSNEQFF.